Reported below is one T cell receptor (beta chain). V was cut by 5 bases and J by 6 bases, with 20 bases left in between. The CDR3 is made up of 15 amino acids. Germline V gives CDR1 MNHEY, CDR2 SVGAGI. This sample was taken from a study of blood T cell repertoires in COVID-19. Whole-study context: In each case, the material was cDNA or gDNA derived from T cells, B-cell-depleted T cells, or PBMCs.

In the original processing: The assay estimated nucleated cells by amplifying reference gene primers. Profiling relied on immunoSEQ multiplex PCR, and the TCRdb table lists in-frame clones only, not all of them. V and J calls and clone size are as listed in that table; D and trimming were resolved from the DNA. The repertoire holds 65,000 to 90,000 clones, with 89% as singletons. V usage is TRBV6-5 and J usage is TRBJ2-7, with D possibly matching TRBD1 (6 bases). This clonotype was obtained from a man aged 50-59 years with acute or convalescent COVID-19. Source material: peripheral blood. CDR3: CASSRERGYQGEQYF. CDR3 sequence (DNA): TGTGCCAGCAGTCGTGAGAGGGGGTATCAGGGCGAGCAGTACTTC.